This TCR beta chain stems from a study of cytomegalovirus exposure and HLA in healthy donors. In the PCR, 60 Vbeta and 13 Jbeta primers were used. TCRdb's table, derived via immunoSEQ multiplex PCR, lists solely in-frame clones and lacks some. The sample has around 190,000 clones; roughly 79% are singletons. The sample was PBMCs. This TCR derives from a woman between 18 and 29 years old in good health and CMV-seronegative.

The CDR3 is CASSIGGTGGLNTEAFF. The CDR3 nucleotides are TGTGCCAGTAGTATAGGGGGTACAGGGGGCCTGAACACTGAAGCTTTCTTT. The chain employs TRBV19 and TRBJ1-1; TRBD1 aligns across 9 bases. Germline trimming cut 1 base from V and 0 bases from J; bases unmatched to any gene: 6. The germline V gene encodes CDR1 LNHDA and CDR2 SQIVND (reference sequence). The CDR3 runs 17 residues.